This TCR beta chain was identified during a study of cytomegalovirus exposure and HLA in healthy donors. Germline V gives CDR1 MNHNS, CDR2 SASEGT. CDR3 size: 13 residues. Between the trimmed V and J ends, which lost 1 base and 6 bases, there was a span of 9 bases. PCR primers comprised 60 Vbeta and 13 Jbeta primers. Profiled with immunoSEQ multiplex PCR; TCRdb holds only in-frame clones, not every one. The sample holds some 160,000 clones, around 72% seen once. This clone has a handful of counts. Antigen specificity is unknown. Findings of the study overall: HLA alleles showed associations with some 17,000 TCR beta sequences in a later analysis, at a 0.05 false discovery rate.

Sequencing was carried out using PBMCs. The V and J genes are TRBV6-1 and TRBJ1-2; D possibly corresponds to TRBD1 (5 bases). This TCR came from a woman in her forties in good health and CMV-seropositive. The CDR3 DNA follows: TGTGCCAGCAGTGAAGGGACACGTCATGGCTACACCTTC. Amino acids: CASSEGTRHGYTF.